This T cell receptor (beta chain) was obtained from a study of blood T cell repertoires in COVID-19. Across the study: The study drew acute and convalescent COVID-19 samples from the United States, Italy and Spain. Sample material is recorded as cDNA or gDNA derived from T cells, B-cell-depleted T cells, or PBMCs.

Authors' data handling: Scientists estimated how many nucleated cells there were by amplifying reference gene primers. Here immunoSEQ multiplex PCR was the method, and the copy in TCRdb shows in-frame clones only, minus some. That table is the source of V, J and clone size, and D and trimming were worked out from the DNA. The repertoire holds approximately 250,000 clones, with about 82% as singletons. The J segment lost 4 bases and the V segment lost 2 bases, leaving 13 bases of the junction unmatched. The CDR3 is 17 residues long. Germline V gene sequence: CDR1 SNHLY, CDR2 FYNNEI. V gene TRBV2 combines with J gene TRBJ1-1, with 7 bases lining up with TRBD1. This sequence was found in a woman aged 55-75 years with active or convalescent COVID-19. Sequenced: peripheral blood. The CDR3: CASSELTGIRLGTEAFF. DNA of the CDR3: TGTGCCAGCAGTGAACTGACAGGGATTCGTTTGGGCACTGAAGCTTTCTTT.